The 18 T cell receptor beta chains reported below all come from one sample, sequenced in a study of blood T cell repertoires in COVID-19. Clones were sequenced by immunoSEQ multiplex PCR, and TCRdb holds only the in-frame ones, with some missing. Of some 270,000 clones listed, more than 80% were seen once; the top ten hold over 3.5%. What was sequenced was PBMCs or T cells enriched from blood (not recorded which). These receptors were collected from a young woman with acute COVID-19.

The V gene is TRBV6-5, the J gene TRBJ2-7, with TRBD1 matching 8 bases. J gave up 7 bases and V 0 bases, and 8 bases lay outside the gene matches. CDR3 length: 15 residues. The germline gives CDR1 MNHEY, CDR2 SVGAGI. The CDR3 DNA reads as TGTGCCAGCAGTTACTCGAACAGGGGGTCGGGTGAGCAGTACTTC. Translating it yields CASSYSNRGSGEQYF.

This clone was seen many times. V and J are TRBV7-3 and TRBJ2-2; TRBD1 matches 8 bases. Trimming removed 2 bases from V and 2 bases from J; junction bases left unmatched: 4. The V gene's germline CDR1 is SGHTA and CDR2 FQGTGA. The CDR3 sequence is 16 residues long. The CDR3 reads CASSLGGQGNTGELFF. As DNA, the CDR3 is TGTGCCAGCAGCTTAGGAGGACAGGGCAACACCGGGGAGCTGTTTTTT. Full variable domain (remainder filled in from reference TRBV7-3 and TRBJ2-2): GAGVSQTPSNKVTEKGKYVELRCDPISGHTALYWYRQSLGQGPEFLIYFQGTGAADDSGLPNDRFFAVRPEGSVSTLKIQRTERGDSAVYLCASSLGGQGNTGELFFGEGSRLTVL.

The gene calls are TRBV28 and TRBJ2-1; 8 nucleotides line up with TRBD2. The CDR3 is 15 amino acids. Germline CDR1 and CDR2: MDHEN and SYDVKM. V was pared by 4 bases and J by 7 bases, with 9 bases of the junction left unmatched. This chain's CDR3 is CASSSLSGSTNEQFF. CDR3 DNA: TGTGCCAGCAGTTCTCTAAGCGGGAGTACAAATGAGCAGTTCTTC.

The chain carries TRBV10-1 and TRBJ2-7; maybe TRBD2 (6 bases). Germline CDR1 is WNHNN and CDR2 is SYGVQD (reference sequence). V was trimmed by 4 bases and J by 4 bases, leaving 20 bases between them. The CDR3 length is 16 residues. CDR3 residues: CASSVLADGGKYEQYF. The CDR3, as DNA: TGCGCCAGCAGTGTCCTCGCGGATGGCGGGAAGTACGAGCAGTACTTC.

The chain is built from TRBV6-5 and TRBJ1-1; unclear D gene. CDR1 is MNHEY, CDR2 SVGAGI, per germline. This CDR3 spans 13 amino acids. V was shortened by 5 bases and J by 8 bases, with 15 bases between the two germline ends. CDR3 region: CASSNYLGAEAFF. The DNA for the CDR3 is TGTGCCAGCAGTAATTACTTGGGCGCCGAAGCTTTCTTT.

The chain employs TRBV9 and TRBJ2-3; 9 nucleotides line up with TRBD2. The CDR3 is 17 amino acids. The junction had 11 bases not matched to a gene; V was cut back by 0 bases and J by 6 bases. Per the germline V gene, CDR1 is SGDLS and CDR2 is YYNGEE. The CDR3 sequence is CASSVEVAAGGEDTQYF. The DNA of the CDR3 is TGTGCCAGCAGCGTAGAAGTTGCAGCGGGAGGTGAGGATACGCAGTATTTT.

This rearrangement joins TRBV7-9 to TRBJ2-7, with TRBD1 identical over 9 bases. CDR1 and CDR2 (germline): SEHNR, FQNEAQ (reference sequence). The trim removed 5 bases at V and 1 base at J, leaving 9 bases unmatched. The CDR3 totals 16 residues. CDR3: CASSTISGTGSYEQYF. The CDR3 DNA follows: TGTGCCAGCAGCACTATTTCCGGGACAGGGTCCTACGAGCAGTACTTC.

This clone was seen just once. The chain employs TRBV12-5 and TRBJ1-1; TRBD1 agrees at 7 bases. In germline, CDR1 is LGHNT, CDR2 FRNRAP. This CDR3 is 13 amino acids long. Germline trimming cut 3 bases from V and 5 bases from J; bases unmatched to any gene: 3. CDR3 region: CASGLTGETEAFF. CDR3 in DNA: TGTGCTAGTGGTTTAACAGGGGAGACTGAAGCTTTCTTT. Using reference TRBV12-5 and TRBJ1-1 for the parts outside the CDR3, the full variable domain is DARVTQTPRHKVTEMGQEVTMRCQPILGHNTVFWYRQTMMQGLELLAYFRNRAPLDDSGMPKDRFSAEMPDATLATLKIQPSEPRDSAVYFCASGLTGETEAFFGQGTRLTVV.

CDR3 nucleotides: TGTGCCAGCAGTGACCATCCCGATAGAGGGTACGAGCAGTACTTC. This codes for CASSDHPDRGYEQYF. The V gene is TRBV25-1, the J gene TRBJ2-7; TRBD2 is a possible D gene (5 bases). Germline-derived CDR1 and CDR2 are MGHDK and SYGVNS. V was cut by 3 bases and J by 4 bases, with 16 bases left in between. The CDR3 extends over 15 amino acids.

J is TRBJ1-2 and V is TRBV7-2; possibly TRBD1 for D (6 bases). Trimming took off 2 bases at V and 6 bases at J, with 10 bases between the two ends. Germline V lookup: CDR1 SGHTA, CDR2 FQGNSA. The CDR3 sequence is 13 residues long. The CDR3 region is CASSLQGMHGYTF. The CDR3 DNA follows: TGTGCCAGCAGCTTACAGGGGATGCATGGCTACACCTTC.

The V gene is TRBV27, the J gene TRBJ1-3, with 7 bases matching TRBD1. This CDR3 is 13 amino acids long. CDR1 is MNHEY and CDR2 is SMNVEV in the germline V gene (reference sequence). V trimming: 5 bases; J trimming: 4 bases; junction bases outside the gene matches: 2. DNA of the CDR3: TGTGCCAGCAGTCCGGGACAGGGAAACACCATATATTTT. Amino acids: CASSPGQGNTIYF.

With respect to this clone: The sample holds other DNA sequences that translate to the same CDR3. CDR3 nucleotide sequence: TGTGCCAGCAGCTTACGAGAGACCCAGTACTTC. Residues: CASSLRETQYF. The V and J genes are TRBV28 and TRBJ2-5; D gene uncertain. The V gene's germline CDR1 is MDHEN and CDR2 SYDVKM. V lost 6 bases and J lost 4, with 6 bases in between. This CDR3 contains 11 residues.

The chain uses TRBV6-2 or TRBV6-3 and TRBJ2-1; 10 positions agree with TRBD2. The V segment lost 4 bases and the J segment 7 bases; nucleotides outside the gene matches: 7. The CDR3 consists of 15 residues. The germline V gene has CDR1 MNHEY and CDR2 SVGEGT. Here the CDR3 reads CASSFLAGVGNEQFF. The CDR3 nucleotides are TGTGCCAGCAGTTTTCTAGCGGGAGTAGGGAATGAGCAGTTCTTC.

The chain has TRBV6-6 and TRBJ2-1, with 7 bases lining up with TRBD1. CDR3 size: 14 residues. CDR1 and CDR2 (germline): MNHNY, SVGAGI (reference sequence). J was trimmed by 4 bases and V by 5 bases; bases with no gene match: 5. The CDR3 spells CASSAGQEYNEQFF. The CDR3 DNA reads TGTGCCAGCAGTGCCGGACAGGAATACAATGAGCAGTTCTTC.

CDR3 amino acids: CASSVQGQETQYF. In DNA form, the CDR3 reads TGTGCCAGCAGTGTGCAGGGGCAAGAGACCCAGTACTTC. J is TRBJ2-5 and V is TRBV2; possibly TRBD1 for D (6 bases). Trimming took 4 bases from V and 2 from J, leaving 8 bases between them. The CDR3 has 13 residues. Germline V CDR1 and CDR2: SNHLY, FYNNEI. Using reference TRBV2 and TRBJ2-5 for the parts outside the CDR3, the full variable domain is EPEVTQTPSHQVTQMGQEVILRCVPISNHLYFYWYRQILGQKVEFLVSFYNNEISEKSEIFDDQFSVERPDGSNFTLKIRSTKLEDSAMYFCASSVQGQETQYFGPGTRLLVL.

This chain uses TRBV7-7 with TRBJ2-1; 7 bases are shared with TRBD2. CDR1 SSHAT and CDR2 FNYEAQ come from the germline V gene (reference sequence). This CDR3 spans 14 amino acids. V lost 5 bases to trimming and J lost 8 bases; unmatched junction nucleotides: 9. In DNA form, the CDR3 reads TGTGCCAGCAGCCACGGACTAGTGGACGATGAGCAGTTCTTC. It translates to CASSHGLVDDEQFF. Filled out from reference TRBV7-7 and TRBJ2-1, the complete variable domain reads GAGVSQSPRYKVTKRGQDVTLRCDPISSHATLYWYQQALGQGPEFLTYFNYEAQPDKSGLPSDRFSAERPEGSISTLTIQRTEQRDSAMYRCASSHGLVDDEQFFGPGTRLTVL.

The gene calls are TRBV19 and TRBJ2-7; 9 nucleotides match TRBD2. Germline V CDR1 and CDR2: LNHDA, SQIVND (reference sequence). The V and J ends lost 5 bases and 4 bases, in that order; junction bases with no gene match: 9. CDR3 length: 15 residues. The CDR3 sequence is CASSLSAGGYYEQYF. CDR3 bases: TGTGCCAGTAGTTTGTCAGCGGGAGGTTATTACGAGCAGTACTTC.

The chain couples TRBV7-6 to TRBJ2-1, with D tentatively TRBD2 (6 bases). This CDR3 is 15 amino acids long. Trimming shortened V by 4 bases and J by 3 bases, and 13 bases separated the two germline ends. Germline CDR1 SGHVS, CDR2 FNYEAQ. The CDR3 loop is CASSSWGENYNEQFF. The CDR3, as DNA: TGTGCCAGCAGCTCGTGGGGGGAGAACTACAATGAGCAGTTCTTC.